The 18 T cell receptor beta chains reported below all come from one sample, sequenced in a study of blood T cell repertoires in COVID-19. Here immunoSEQ multiplex PCR was the method, and the copy in TCRdb shows in-frame clones only, minus some. Here the sample spans under 100,000 clones, about 80% being singletons. Sequencing used peripheral blood. These receptors were collected from a woman aged 35 to 49 with active or convalescent COVID-19.

The chain has TRBV4-2 and TRBJ1-2; D gene unclear. This CDR3 comprises 15 residues. CDR1 LGHNA and CDR2 YNFKEQ come from the germline V gene. Trimming pared 1 base from V and 1 base from J, leaving 10 bases between. The CDR3 DNA reads TGTGCCAGCAGCCAAGTAAGCGACGGTAACTATGGCTACACCTTC. Its protein product is CASSQVSDGNYGYTF.

The chain employs TRBV28 and TRBJ1-2; weak D call: TRBD1 (6 bases). CDR3 length: 15 residues. Trimming cost V 4 bases and J 6 bases, with 18 bases left between them. Germline V lookup: CDR1 MDHEN, CDR2 SYDVKM. CDR3 DNA sequence: TGTGCCAGCAGTTCCCCGGCGACAGGAGATGATGGCTACACCTTC. It is translated as CASSSPATGDDGYTF.

The V and J genes are TRBV5-1 and TRBJ1-5; 7 positions match TRBD1. CDR1 is SGHRS and CDR2 is YFSETQ in the germline V gene. The CDR3 length is 16 residues. With V trimmed by 5 bases and J by 0 bases, 8 bases remained unmatched. The DNA of the CDR3 is TGCGCCAGCAGTTTAGAGGGGGCGAATAGCAATCAGCCCCAGCATTTT. Protein product: CASSLEGANSNQPQHF.

The sample holds many counts of this clone. The chain recombines TRBV10-3 with TRBJ2-7, with D tentatively TRBD1 (5 bases). V shed 8 bases and J shed 3 bases, with 14 bases lying between them. Germline lookup yields CDR1 ENHRY and CDR2 SYGVKD. This CDR3 region has 13 residues. The CDR3 loop reads CAIREDNYYEQYF. In DNA form, the CDR3 reads TGTGCCATCCGAGAGGACAATTACTACGAGCAGTACTTC.

On this clone itself: The junction and the germline gene differ at one end; a read error may be behind it. This chain uses TRBV12-3 or TRBV12-4 with TRBJ2-1, with TRBD2 identical over 9 bases. The CDR3 is made up of 13 amino acids. This CDR3 reads CASSIAGVNEQFF. In nucleotides, the CDR3 is TGTGCCAGCAGTATAGCGGGAGTCAATGAGCAGTTCTTC.

V gene TRBV19 combines with J gene TRBJ2-5; no definite D call. The V gene lost 1 base and the J gene lost 5 bases, with 11 bases spanning the gap. The germline gives CDR1 LNHDA, CDR2 SQIVND (reference sequence). CDR3 length: 14 residues. The CDR3: CASSIGWASETQYF. The CDR3 DNA sequence: TGTGCCAGTAGTATAGGCTGGGCGTCGGAGACCCAGTACTTC.

This chain uses TRBV19 with TRBJ2-7; 11 positions agree with TRBD1. CDR3 length equals 14 residues. The germline gives CDR1 LNHDA, CDR2 SQIVND (reference sequence). With V trimmed by 8 bases and J by 6 bases, 9 bases remained unmatched. The CDR3 spells CASCLDGTGGEQYF. The CDR3 region has the DNA TGTGCCAGTTGCCTCGACGGGACAGGGGGCGAGCAGTACTTC.

The chain combines TRBV23-1 with TRBJ2-1, with D possibly being TRBD2 (6 bases). Being an ORF, TRBV23-1 has a function that is uncertain. The V end was cut by 6 bases, the J end by 5 bases, with 17 bases between. The CDR3 is 15 amino acids. The CDR3 DNA reads TGCGCCAGCAGCCGGTTGGGGGACTGCCACAATGAGCAGTTCTTC. This sequence encodes CASSRLGDCHNEQFF.

This rearrangement joins TRBV2 to TRBJ2-3, with TRBD2 matching 8 bases. This CDR3 spans 17 amino acids. Germline-derived CDR1 and CDR2 are SNHLY and FYNNEI. V lost 0 bases and J lost 3; bases outside the gene matches: 8. The CDR3 DNA follows: TGTGCCAGCAGTGAAGCGCTTGGGCGGGGGGCGACAGATACGCAGTATTTT. Translating gives CASSEALGRGATDTQYF. Complete variable domain (other parts from reference TRBV2 and TRBJ2-3): EPEVTQTPSHQVTQMGQEVILRCVPISNHLYFYWYRQILGQKVEFLVSFYNNEISEKSEIFDDQFSVERPDGSNFTLKIRSTKLEDSAMYFCASSEALGRGATDTQYFGPGTRLTVL.

This clone has just a few counts. The CDR3 DNA follows: TGTGCCAGCAGCTTGGCCTACCGATCCTACGAGCAGTACTTC. Translating gives CASSLAYRSYEQYF. The chain carries TRBV5-8 and TRBJ2-7; D unresolved. Trimming pared 0 bases from V and 1 base from J, leaving 8 bases between. Per germline, CDR1 SGHTS and CDR2 YDEGEE. The CDR3 is made up of 14 amino acids. The complete variable domain, with remaining parts taken from reference TRBV5-8 and TRBJ2-7, reads EAGVTQSPTHLIKTRGQQATLRCSPISGHTSVYWYQQALGLGLQFLLWYDEGEERNRGNFPPRFSGRQFPNYSSELNVNALELEDSALYLCASSLAYRSYEQYFGPGTRLTVT.

The chain is built from TRBV11-2 and TRBJ1-2; D is perhaps TRBD1 (6 bases). The CDR3 has 18 residues. The germline V gene encodes CDR1 SGHAT and CDR2 FQNNGV. With 1 base removed from V and 3 bases from J, the gap between germline ends came to 21 bases. The CDR3, as DNA: TGTGCCAGCAGCTTAGTCGGCAGGGGTTGGATCGGGGACTATGGCTACACCTTC. Amino acids: CASSLVGRGWIGDYGYTF.

This chain uses TRBV7-8 with TRBJ2-5; 14 bases align to TRBD2. This CDR3 has 13 residues. The germline gives CDR1 SGHVS, CDR2 FQNEAQ. Trimming removed 9 bases from V and 4 bases from J; junction bases left unmatched: 1. The CDR3 DNA is TGTGCCAGTGGACTAGCGGGAGGAGAGACCCAGTACTTC. Its translation: CASGLAGGETQYF.

The gene calls are TRBV29-1 and TRBJ2-5; 9 nucleotides agree with TRBD2. Germline loops: CDR1 SQVTM, CDR2 ANQGSEA. J lost 5 bases, V lost 4 bases, and 5 bases had no gene match. The CDR3 totals 13 residues. Written as DNA, the CDR3 is TGCAGCGTTGGGGCGGGAGGGCCGGAGACCCAGTACTTC. It codes for CSVGAGGPETQYF.

The chain combines TRBV7-8 with TRBJ1-4, with D perhaps matching TRBD1 (5 bases). Germline V gene data show CDR1 as SGHVS and CDR2 as FQNEAQ. The CDR3 spans 13 residues. Trimming shortened V by 7 bases and J by 8 bases, and 14 bases separated the two germline ends. CDR3 sequence: CASTDRGEEKLFF. CDR3 bases: TGTGCCAGCACCGACCGGGGGGAGGAAAAACTGTTTTTT.

The V and J genes are TRBV13 and TRBJ2-7; TRBD2 aligns across 10 bases. CDR3 length equals 14 residues. V lost 5 bases and J lost 4; bases outside the gene matches: 5. Germline CDR1 PRHDT, CDR2 FYEKMQ (reference sequence). CDR3 in DNA: TGTGCCAGCAGCCGGACTAGCGGACCGTACGAGCAGTACTTC. Its translation is CASSRTSGPYEQYF.

The chain combines TRBV6-5 with TRBJ2-7, with 7 nucleotides matching TRBD1. This CDR3 is built from 14 residues. The junction had 5 bases not matched to a gene; V was cut back by 5 bases and J by 1 base. Germline CDR1 MNHEY, CDR2 SVGAGI. The CDR3 reads CASSRTGFSYEQYF. The CDR3 nucleotides are TGTGCCAGCAGTCGGACAGGTTTTTCCTACGAGCAGTACTTC.

This clone was seen only a few times. The chain carries TRBV2 and TRBJ2-4; the match to TRBD1 covers 9 bases. The V gene's germline CDR1 is SNHLY and CDR2 FYNNEI. Germline trimming cut 4 bases from V and 5 bases from J; bases unmatched to any gene: 6. CDR3 length: 15 amino acids. CDR3: CASSADRGGQNIQYF. The DNA for the CDR3 is TGTGCCAGCAGTGCCGACAGGGGGGGACAAAACATTCAGTACTTC. The complete variable domain, with remaining parts taken from reference TRBV2 and TRBJ2-4, reads EPEVTQTPSHQVTQMGQEVILRCVPISNHLYFYWYRQILGQKVEFLVSFYNNEISEKSEIFDDQFSVERPDGSNFTLKIRSTKLEDSAMYFCASSADRGGQNIQYFGAGTRLSVL.

This clone was seen just once. CDR3 in DNA: TGCGCCAGCAGCTTACAGGGAACTGGAAACACCATATATTTT. Its translation is CASSLQGTGNTIYF. This sequence joins TRBV5-1 and TRBJ1-3; weak D call: TRBD1 (6 bases). V lost 2 bases and J lost 2, with 8 bases in between. Germline V gene data show CDR1 as SGHRS and CDR2 as YFSETQ. The CDR3 contains 14 residues.